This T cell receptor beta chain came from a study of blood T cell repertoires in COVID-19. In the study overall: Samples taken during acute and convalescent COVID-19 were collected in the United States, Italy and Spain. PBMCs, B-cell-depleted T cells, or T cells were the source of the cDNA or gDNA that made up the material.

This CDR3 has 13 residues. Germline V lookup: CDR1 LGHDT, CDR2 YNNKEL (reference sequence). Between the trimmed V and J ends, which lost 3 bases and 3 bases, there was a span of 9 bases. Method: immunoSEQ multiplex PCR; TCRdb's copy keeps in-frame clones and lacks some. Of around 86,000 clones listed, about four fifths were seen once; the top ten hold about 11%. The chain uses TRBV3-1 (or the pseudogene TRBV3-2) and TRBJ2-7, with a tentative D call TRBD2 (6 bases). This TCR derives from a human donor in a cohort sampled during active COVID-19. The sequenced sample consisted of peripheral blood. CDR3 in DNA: TGTGCCAGCAGCCAGTCCGGGAGCTACGAGCAGTACTTC. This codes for CASSQSGSYEQYF.